What follows describes a single T cell receptor (beta chain). No antigen is known for it. After removal of 0 bases from V and 5 bases from J, the junction contained 8 bases not matched to a gene. CDR3 size: 16 residues. Germline values: CDR1 MNHEY, CDR2 SVGAGI. These data come from a study of STAT3 mutations in large granular lymphocyte leukemia. Turning to the study itself: Immunosuppressive therapy was given to more than half of T-LGLL patients.

Study-wide results and limits: Every T-cell large granular lymphocyte leukemia patient had at least one immunodominant TCR beta clonotype. In about 30% of the 18 patients, new TCR clonotypes emerged after therapy.

TCRdb's table, derived via immunoSEQ multiplex PCR, lists solely in-frame clones and lacks some. This sample yields about 8,700 clones, of which approximately 88% are seen a single time; around 82% belongs to the top ten. The sample taken for sequencing was peripheral blood mononuclear cells. The sequence derives from a man at least 80 years old with T-cell large granular lymphocyte leukemia. Some clones in this sample may be carry-over from other donors' samples. The chain links TRBV6-5 to TRBJ2-7, with TRBD1 matching 9 bases. CDR3 in amino acids: CASSYSWTGEGHEQYF. In DNA, the CDR3 is TGTGCCAGCAGTTACTCTTGGACAGGGGAAGGGCACGAGCAGTACTTC.